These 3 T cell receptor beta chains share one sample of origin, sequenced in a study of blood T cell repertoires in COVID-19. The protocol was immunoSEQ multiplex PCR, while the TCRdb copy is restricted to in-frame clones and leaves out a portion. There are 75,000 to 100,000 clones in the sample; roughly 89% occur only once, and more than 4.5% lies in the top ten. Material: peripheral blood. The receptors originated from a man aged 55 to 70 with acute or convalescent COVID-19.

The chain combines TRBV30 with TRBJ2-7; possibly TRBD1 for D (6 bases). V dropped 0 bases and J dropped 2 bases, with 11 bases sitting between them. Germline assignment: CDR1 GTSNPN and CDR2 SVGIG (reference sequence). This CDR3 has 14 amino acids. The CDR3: CAWSVSRGPYEQYF. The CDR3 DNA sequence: TGTGCCTGGAGTGTATCCAGGGGACCCTACGAGCAGTACTTC.

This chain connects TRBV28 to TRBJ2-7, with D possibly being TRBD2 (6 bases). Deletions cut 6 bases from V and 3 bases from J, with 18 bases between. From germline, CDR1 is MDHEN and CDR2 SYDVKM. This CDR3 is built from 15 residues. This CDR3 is CASSPSGGGGYEQYF. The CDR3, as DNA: TGTGCCAGCAGCCCAAGTGGGGGAGGTGGCTACGAGCAGTACTTC.

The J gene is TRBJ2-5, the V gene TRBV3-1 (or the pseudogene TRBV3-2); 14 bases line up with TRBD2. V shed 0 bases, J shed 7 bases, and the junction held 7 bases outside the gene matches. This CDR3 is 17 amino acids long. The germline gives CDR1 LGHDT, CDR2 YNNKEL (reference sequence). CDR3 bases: TGTGCCAGCAGCCAAGACCCCTCCGGGACTAGCGGGGGGACCCAGTACTTC. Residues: CASSQDPSGTSGGTQYF.